This T cell receptor beta chain is from a study of blood T cell repertoires in COVID-19. Study background: Material from acute and convalescent COVID-19 was sourced from the United States, Italy and Spain. Sample material is recorded as cDNA or gDNA derived from T cells, B-cell-depleted T cells, or PBMCs.

In the original analysis: Nucleated cell counts were estimated from reference gene primer amplification. This table comes from immunoSEQ multiplex PCR, and its TCRdb copy is limited to in-frame clones, with some not included. The DNA was the basis for D and trimming; V, J and clone size are from that table. Among around 320,000 clones listed, about 87% were seen once. The sequence derives from a woman aged 25 to 39 who had recovered from COVID-19. Sequenced sample: peripheral blood.

The CDR3 DNA follows: TGTGCCATCAGTGAGACGACTAGCGGGGGGTTCGGCTCCTACAATGAGCAGTTCTTC. Amino acids: CAISETTSGGFGSYNEQFF. The rearrangement joins TRBV10-3 to TRBJ2-1; the match to TRBD2 covers 13 bases. The germline CDR1 and CDR2 sequences are ENHRY and SYGVKD. This CDR3 has 19 residues. J was trimmed by 0 bases and V by 2 bases; bases with no gene match: 7.